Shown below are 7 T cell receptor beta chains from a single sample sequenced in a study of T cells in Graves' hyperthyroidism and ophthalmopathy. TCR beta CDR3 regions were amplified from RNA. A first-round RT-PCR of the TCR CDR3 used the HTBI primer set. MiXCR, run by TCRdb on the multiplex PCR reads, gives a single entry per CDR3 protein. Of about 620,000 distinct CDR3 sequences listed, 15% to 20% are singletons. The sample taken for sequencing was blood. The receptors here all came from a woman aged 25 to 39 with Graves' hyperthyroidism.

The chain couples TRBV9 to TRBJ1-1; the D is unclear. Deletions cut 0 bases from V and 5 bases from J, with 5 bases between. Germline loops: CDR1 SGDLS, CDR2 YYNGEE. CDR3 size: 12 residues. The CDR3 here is CASSVVDTEAFF. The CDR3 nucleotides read TGTGCCAGCAGCGTAGTTGATACTGAAGCTTTCTTT.

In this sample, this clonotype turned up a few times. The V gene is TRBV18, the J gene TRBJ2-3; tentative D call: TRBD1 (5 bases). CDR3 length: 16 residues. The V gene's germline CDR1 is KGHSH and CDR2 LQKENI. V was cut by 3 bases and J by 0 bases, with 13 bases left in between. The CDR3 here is CASSPRTTASTDTQYF. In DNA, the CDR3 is TGTGCCAGCTCACCTAGGACGACAGCTAGCACAGATACGCAGTATTTT.

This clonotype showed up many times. CDR3 DNA: TGTGCCAGCAGCTTATCAGCAAGCCTCCCCTACGAGCAGTACTTC. It specifies CASSLSASLPYEQYF. This chain uses TRBV11-2 with TRBJ2-7; D is undetermined. V dropped 2 bases and J dropped 2 bases, with 13 bases sitting between them. This CDR3 spans 15 amino acids. Per the germline V gene, CDR1 is SGHAT and CDR2 is FQNNGV.

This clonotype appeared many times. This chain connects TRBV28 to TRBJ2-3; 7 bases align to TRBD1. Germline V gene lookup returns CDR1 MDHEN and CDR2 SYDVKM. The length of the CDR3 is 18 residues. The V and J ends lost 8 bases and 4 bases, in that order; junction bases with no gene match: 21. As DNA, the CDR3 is TGTGCCAGCTGGACGGGGAATTCCCTGACAGGGCCCCCAGATACGCAGTATTTT. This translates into CASWTGNSLTGPPDTQYF.

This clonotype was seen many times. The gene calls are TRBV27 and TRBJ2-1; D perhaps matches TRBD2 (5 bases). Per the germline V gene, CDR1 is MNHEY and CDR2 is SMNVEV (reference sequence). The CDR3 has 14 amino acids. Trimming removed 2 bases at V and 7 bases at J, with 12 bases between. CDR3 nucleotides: TGTGCCAGCAGTTTAGGGTCAGGCGGGAATGAGCAGTTCTTC. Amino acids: CASSLGSGGNEQFF.

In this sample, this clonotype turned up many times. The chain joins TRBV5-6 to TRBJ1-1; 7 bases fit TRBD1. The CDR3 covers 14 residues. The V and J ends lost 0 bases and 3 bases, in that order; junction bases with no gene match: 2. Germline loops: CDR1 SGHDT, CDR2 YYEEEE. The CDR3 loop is CASSLARGYTEAFF. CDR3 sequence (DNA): TGTGCCAGCAGCTTGGCCAGGGGGTACACTGAAGCTTTCTTT.

The CDR3 sequence is CASSVGPLPDYEQYF. The CDR3 nucleotides are TGTGCCAGCAGCGTAGGGCCGCTCCCAGACTACGAGCAGTACTTC. The chain joins TRBV9 to TRBJ2-7; D not certain. The germline V gene encodes CDR1 SGDLS and CDR2 YYNGEE. The CDR3 spans 15 residues. V lost 0 bases and J lost 3, with 13 bases in between.